The entry that follows covers one T cell receptor beta chain sequence. Its antigen remains unknown. A single record per CDR3 protein comes from TCRdb applying MiXCR to the RT-PCR reads. This table has roughly 150,000 distinct CDR3 sequences, 9.5% to 13% appearing once. This entry comes from a study of response to subunit inactivated influenza vaccine. Study results and caveats: Only a handful of new T cells, the authors suggested, are recruited with each seasonal influenza vaccination.

This specimen consisted of non-naive T cells sorted from PBMCs, obtained 45 days after vaccination. The receptor's source is a man in his fifties who received an inactivated influenza vaccine.

The CDR3: CASPETGTPYEQYF. CDR3 in DNA: TGTGCCAGCCCTGAAACAGGGACTCCTTACGAGCAGTACTTC. The V call is TRBV27, the J call TRBJ2-7, with D perhaps matching TRBD1 or TRBD2 (6 bases each). The CDR3 sequence is 14 residues long. The V end was cut by 8 bases, the J end by 4 bases, with 18 bases between. Germline V gene lookup returns CDR1 MNHEY and CDR2 SMNVEV (reference sequence).